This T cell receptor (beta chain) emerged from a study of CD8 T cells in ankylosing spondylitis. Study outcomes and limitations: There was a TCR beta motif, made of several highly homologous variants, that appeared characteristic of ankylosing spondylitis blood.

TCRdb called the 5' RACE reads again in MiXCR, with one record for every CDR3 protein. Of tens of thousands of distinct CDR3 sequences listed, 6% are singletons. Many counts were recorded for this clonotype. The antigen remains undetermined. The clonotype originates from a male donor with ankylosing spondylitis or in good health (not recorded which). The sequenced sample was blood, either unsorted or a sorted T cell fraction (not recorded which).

CDR3 protein: CSARDVRGSEQETQYF. CDR3 DNA: TGCAGTGCTAGAGATGTCCGCGGGAGTGAGCAAGAGACCCAGTACTTC. The chain joins TRBV20-1 to TRBJ2-5; the match to TRBD2 covers 7 bases. CDR3 length equals 16 residues. Trimming took 0 bases from V and 2 from J; bases not matched to a gene: 9. CDR1 DFQATT and CDR2 SNEGSKA come from the germline V gene (reference sequence).